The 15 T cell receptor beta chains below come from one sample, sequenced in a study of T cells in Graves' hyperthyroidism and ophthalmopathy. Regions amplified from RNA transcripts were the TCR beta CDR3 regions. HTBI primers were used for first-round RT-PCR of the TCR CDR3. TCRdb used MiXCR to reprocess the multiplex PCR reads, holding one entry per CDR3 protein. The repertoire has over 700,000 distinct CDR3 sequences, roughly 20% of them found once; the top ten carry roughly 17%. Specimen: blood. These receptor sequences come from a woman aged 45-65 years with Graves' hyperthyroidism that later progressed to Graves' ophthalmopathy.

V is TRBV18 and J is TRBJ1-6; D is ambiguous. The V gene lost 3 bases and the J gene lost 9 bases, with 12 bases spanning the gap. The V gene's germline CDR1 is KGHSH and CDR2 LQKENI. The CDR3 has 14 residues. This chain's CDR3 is CASSPSDIGSPLHF. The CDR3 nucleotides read TGTGCCAGCTCACCCTCGGATATAGGTTCACCCCTCCACTTT.

For the CDR3, the DNA is TGTGCCAGTAGTACGTACGGGGGAGGCGGCTATGGCTACACCTTC. It yields the protein CASSTYGGGGYGYTF. The chain is built from TRBV19 and TRBJ1-2; tentative D call: TRBD1 (5 bases). Trimming removed 4 bases at V and 4 bases at J, with 16 bases between. Germline assignment: CDR1 LNHDA and CDR2 SQIVND (reference sequence). The CDR3 is 15 residues long.

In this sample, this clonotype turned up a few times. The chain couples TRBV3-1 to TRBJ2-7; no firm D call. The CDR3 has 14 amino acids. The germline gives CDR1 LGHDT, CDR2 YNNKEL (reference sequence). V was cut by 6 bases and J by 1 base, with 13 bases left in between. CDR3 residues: CASSLNRISYEQYF. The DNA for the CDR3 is TGTGCCAGCAGTCTCAACAGAATTTCCTACGAGCAGTACTTC.

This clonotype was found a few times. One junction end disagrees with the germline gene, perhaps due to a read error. The CDR3 protein is CASSLDSRPPDAQYF. The CDR3 DNA reads as TGTGCCAGCAGTTTGGACTCCCGCCCCCCAGATGCGCAGTATTTT. This chain joins TRBV12-3 or TRBV12-4 and TRBJ2-3; a possible D gene is TRBD2 (5 bases). This CDR3 is built from 15 residues.

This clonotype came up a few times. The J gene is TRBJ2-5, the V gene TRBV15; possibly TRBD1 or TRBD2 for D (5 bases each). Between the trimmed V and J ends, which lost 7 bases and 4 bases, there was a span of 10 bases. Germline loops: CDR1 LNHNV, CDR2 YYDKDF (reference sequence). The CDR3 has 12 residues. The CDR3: CATTGTGETQYF. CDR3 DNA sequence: TGTGCCACCACCGGGACGGGAGAGACCCAGTACTTC.

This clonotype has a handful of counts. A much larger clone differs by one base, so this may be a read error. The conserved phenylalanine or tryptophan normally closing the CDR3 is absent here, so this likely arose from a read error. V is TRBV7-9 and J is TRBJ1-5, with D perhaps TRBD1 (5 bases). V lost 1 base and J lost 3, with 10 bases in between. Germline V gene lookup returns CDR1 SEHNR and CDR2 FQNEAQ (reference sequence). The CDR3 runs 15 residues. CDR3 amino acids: CASSLGDSFNQPQHS. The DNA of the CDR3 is TGTGCCAGCAGCTTAGGAGACAGTTTCAATCAGCCCCAGCATTCT.

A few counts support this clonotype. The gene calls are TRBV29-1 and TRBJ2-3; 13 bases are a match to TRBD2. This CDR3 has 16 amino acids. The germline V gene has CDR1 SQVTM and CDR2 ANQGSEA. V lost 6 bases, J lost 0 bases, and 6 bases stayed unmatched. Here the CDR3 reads CSVGGLAGASTDTQYF. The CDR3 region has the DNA TGCAGCGTCGGAGGACTAGCGGGGGCCAGCACAGATACGCAGTATTTT.

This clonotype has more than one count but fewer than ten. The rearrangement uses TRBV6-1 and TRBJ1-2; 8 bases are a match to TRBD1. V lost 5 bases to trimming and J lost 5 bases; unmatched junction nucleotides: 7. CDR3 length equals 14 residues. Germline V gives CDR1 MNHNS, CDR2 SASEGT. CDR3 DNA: TGTGCCAGCAGTCTGGACAGGGTCCTATATGGCTACACCTTC. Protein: CASSLDRVLYGYTF.

CDR3 in DNA: TGTGCCAGCAGCCCCGTGAAGGGAGCCGAGCAGTACTTC. Translation gives CASSPVKGAEQYF. V and J are TRBV3-1 and TRBJ2-7; maybe TRBD2 (5 bases). The V and J ends lost 4 bases and 6 bases respectively, with 13 bases between them. This CDR3 is built from 13 residues. Germline V gene data show CDR1 as LGHDT and CDR2 as YNNKEL (reference sequence).

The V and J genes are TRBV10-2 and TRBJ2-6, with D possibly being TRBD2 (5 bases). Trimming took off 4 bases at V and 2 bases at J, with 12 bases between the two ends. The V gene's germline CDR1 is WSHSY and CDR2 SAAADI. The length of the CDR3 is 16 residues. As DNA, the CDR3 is TGCGCCAGCAGTGCTCCACTGGAGGCTGGGGCCAACGTCCTGACTTTC. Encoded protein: CASSAPLEAGANVLTF.

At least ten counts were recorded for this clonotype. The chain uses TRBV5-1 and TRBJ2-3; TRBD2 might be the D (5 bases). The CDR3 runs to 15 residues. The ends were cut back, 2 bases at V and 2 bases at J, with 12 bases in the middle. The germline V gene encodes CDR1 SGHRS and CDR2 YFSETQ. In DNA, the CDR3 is TGCGCCAGCAGCTTCGGAGGACCTCCCACAGATACGCAGTATTTT. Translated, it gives CASSFGGPPTDTQYF.

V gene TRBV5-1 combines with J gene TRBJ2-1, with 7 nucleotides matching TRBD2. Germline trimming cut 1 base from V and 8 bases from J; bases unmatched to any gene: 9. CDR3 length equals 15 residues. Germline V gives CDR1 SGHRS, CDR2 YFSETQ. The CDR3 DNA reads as TGCGCCAGCAGCTTGTACGCAGGGAGGGACGATGAGCAGTTCTTC. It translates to CASSLYAGRDDEQFF.

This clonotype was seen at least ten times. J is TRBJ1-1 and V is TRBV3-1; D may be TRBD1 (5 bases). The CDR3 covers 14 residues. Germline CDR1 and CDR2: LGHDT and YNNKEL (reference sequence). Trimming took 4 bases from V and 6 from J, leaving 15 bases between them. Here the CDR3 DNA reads TGTGCCAGCAGCCCGGACGGGGGTAGGGCTGAAGCTTTCTTT. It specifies CASSPDGGRAEAFF. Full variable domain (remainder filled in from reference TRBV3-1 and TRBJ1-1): DTAVSQTPKYLVTQMGNDKSIKCEQNLGHDTMYWYKQDSKKFLKIMFSYNNKELIINETVPNRFSPKSPDKAHLNLHINSLELGDSAVYFCASSPDGGRAEAFFGQGTRLTVV.

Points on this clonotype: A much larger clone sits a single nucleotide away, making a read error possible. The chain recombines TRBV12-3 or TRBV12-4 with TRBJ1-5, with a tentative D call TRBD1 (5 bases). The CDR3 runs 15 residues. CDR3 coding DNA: TGTGCCAGCAGTTTGTTGGGGCAGGGAAATCAGCTCCAGCATTTT. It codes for CASSLLGQGNQLQHF.

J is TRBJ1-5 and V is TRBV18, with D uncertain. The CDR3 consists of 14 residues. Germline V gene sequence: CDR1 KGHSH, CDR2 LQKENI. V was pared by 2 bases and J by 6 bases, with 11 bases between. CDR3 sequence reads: CASSPETIGQPQHF. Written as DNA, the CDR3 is TGTGCCAGCTCACCAGAGACAATCGGTCAGCCCCAGCATTTT.